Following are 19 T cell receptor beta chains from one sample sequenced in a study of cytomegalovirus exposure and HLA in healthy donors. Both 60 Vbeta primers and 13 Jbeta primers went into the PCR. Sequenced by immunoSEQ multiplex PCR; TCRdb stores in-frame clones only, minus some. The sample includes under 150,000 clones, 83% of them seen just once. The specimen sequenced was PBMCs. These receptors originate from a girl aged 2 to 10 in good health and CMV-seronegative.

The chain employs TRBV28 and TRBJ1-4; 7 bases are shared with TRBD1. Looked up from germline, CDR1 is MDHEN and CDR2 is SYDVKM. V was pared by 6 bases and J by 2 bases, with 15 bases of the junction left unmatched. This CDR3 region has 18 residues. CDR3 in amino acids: CASSSGRGGAATNEKLFF. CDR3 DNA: TGTGCCAGCAGCTCAGGGCGAGGGGGCGCGGCTACTAATGAAAAACTGTTTTTT.

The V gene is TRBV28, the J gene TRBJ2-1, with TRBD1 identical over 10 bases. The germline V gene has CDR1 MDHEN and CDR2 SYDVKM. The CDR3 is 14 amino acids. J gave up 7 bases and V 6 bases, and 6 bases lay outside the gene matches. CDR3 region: CASSPGQGVNEQFF. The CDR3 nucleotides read TGTGCCAGCAGCCCAGGACAGGGGGTAAATGAGCAGTTCTTC.

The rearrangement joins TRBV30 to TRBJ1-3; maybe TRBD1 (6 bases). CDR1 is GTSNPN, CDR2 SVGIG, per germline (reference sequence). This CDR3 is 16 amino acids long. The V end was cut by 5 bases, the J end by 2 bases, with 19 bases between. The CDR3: CAWAKNRVVPGNTIYF. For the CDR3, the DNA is TGTGCCTGGGCTAAAAACAGGGTCGTCCCTGGAAACACCATATATTTT.

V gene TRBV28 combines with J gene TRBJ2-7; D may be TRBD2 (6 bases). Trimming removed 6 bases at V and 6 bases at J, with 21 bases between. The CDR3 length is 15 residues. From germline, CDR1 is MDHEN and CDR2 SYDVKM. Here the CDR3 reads CASRNPPPVGGEQYF. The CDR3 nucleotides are TGTGCCAGCAGAAACCCTCCCCCGGTCGGGGGCGAGCAGTACTTC.

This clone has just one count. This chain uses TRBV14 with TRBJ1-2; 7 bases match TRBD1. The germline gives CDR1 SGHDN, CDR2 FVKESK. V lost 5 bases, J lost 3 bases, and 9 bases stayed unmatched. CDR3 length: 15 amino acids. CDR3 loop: CASSDRTGYYYGYTF. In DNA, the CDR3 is TGTGCCAGCAGCGACCGGACAGGCTACTACTATGGCTACACCTTC.

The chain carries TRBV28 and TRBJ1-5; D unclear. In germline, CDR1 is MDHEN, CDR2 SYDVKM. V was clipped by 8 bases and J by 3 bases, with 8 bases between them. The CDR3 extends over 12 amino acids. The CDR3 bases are TGTGCCAGCTCGGGAGTCAATCAGCCCCAGCATTTT. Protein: CASSGVNQPQHF.

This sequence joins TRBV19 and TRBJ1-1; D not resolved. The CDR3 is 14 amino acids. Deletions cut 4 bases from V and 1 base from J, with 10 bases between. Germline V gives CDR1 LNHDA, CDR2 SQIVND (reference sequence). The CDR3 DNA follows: TGTGCCAGTAGTACAGTTACGGGGAACACTGAAGCTTTCTTT. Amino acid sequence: CASSTVTGNTEAFF.

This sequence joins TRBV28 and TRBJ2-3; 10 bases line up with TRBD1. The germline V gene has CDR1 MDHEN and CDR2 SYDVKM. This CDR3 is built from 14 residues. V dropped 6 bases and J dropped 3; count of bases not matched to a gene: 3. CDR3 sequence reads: CASRRTGGTDTQYF. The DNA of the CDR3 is TGTGCCAGCAGACGGACAGGGGGGACAGATACGCAGTATTTT.

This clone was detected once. In nucleotides, the CDR3 is TGTGCCAGCAGCCTGATGGGCGGGGGGGAAGAGACCCAGTACTTC. Its translation: CASSLMGGGEETQYF. The chain is built from TRBV7-2 and TRBJ2-5; 9 bases line up with TRBD2. This CDR3 has 15 residues. Trimming cost V 5 bases and J 3 bases; bases outside gene matches: 7. The germline CDR1 and CDR2 sequences are SGHTA and FQGNSA.

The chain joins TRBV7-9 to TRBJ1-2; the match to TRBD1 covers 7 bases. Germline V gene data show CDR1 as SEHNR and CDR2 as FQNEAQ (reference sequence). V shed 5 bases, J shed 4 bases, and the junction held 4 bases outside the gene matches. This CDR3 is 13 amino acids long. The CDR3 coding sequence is TGTGCCAGCAGCCCGGGACAGATCTATGGCTACACCTTC. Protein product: CASSPGQIYGYTF.

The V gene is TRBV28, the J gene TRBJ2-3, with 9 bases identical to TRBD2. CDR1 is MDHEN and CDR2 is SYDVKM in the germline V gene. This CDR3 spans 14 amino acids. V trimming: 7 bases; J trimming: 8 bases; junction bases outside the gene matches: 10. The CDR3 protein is CASTLNGGRVTQYF. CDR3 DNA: TGTGCCAGCACCCTGAACGGCGGGAGGGTTACGCAGTATTTT.

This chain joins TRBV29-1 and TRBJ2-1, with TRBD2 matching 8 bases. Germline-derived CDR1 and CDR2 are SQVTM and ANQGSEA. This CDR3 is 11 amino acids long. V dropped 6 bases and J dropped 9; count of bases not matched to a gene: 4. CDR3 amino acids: CSVATSGEQFF. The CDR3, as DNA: TGCAGCGTGGCTACTAGCGGTGAGCAGTTCTTC.

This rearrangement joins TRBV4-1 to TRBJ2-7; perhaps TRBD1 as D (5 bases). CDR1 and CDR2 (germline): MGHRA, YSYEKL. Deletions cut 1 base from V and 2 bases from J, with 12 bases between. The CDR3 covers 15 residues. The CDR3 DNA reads TGCGCCAGCAGCCAAGCAATCAGGGCCCCCTACGAGCAGTACTTC. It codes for CASSQAIRAPYEQYF.

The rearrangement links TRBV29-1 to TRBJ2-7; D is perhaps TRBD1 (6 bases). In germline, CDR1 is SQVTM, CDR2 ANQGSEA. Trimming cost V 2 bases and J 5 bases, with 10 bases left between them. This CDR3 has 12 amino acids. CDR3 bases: TGCAGCGTTGAAAGGGGGATCGACGAGCAGTACTTC. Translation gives CSVERGIDEQYF.

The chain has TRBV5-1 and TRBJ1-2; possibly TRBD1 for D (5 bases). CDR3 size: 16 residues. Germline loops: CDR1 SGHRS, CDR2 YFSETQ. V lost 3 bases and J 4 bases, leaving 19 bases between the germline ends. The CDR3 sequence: CASSSQGPIPPYGYTF. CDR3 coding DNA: TGCGCCAGCAGCTCGCAGGGCCCCATCCCACCCTATGGCTACACCTTC. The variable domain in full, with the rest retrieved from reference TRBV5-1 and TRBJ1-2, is KAGVTQTPRYLIKTRGQQVTLSCSPISGHRSVSWYQQTPGQGLQFLFEYFSETQRNKGNFPGRFSGRQFSNSRSEMNVSTLELGDSALYLCASSSQGPIPPYGYTFGSGTRLTVV.

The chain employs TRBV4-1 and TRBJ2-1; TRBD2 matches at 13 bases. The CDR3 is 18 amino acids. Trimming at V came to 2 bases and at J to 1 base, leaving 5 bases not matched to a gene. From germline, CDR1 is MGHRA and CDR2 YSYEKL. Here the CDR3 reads CASSQRTSGSRSYNEQFF. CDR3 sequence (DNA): TGCGCCAGCAGCCAACGGACTAGCGGGAGTAGGTCCTACAATGAGCAGTTCTTC.

The DNA for the CDR3 is TGTGCCAGCACGGCGGCCAGCACAGATACGCAGTATTTT. It codes for CASTAASTDTQYF. V gene TRBV9 combines with J gene TRBJ2-3; the D is unclear. Trimming removed 6 bases from V and 0 bases from J, with 8 bases in between. Germline V gene data show CDR1 as SGDLS and CDR2 as YYNGEE. This CDR3 is built from 13 residues.

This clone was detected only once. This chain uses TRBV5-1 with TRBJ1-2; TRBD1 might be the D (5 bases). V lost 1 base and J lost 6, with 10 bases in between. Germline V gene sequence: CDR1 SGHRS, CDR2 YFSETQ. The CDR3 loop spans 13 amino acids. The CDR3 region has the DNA TGCGCCAGCAGCTTGCTCGCGGGGGATGGCTACACCTTC. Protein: CASSLLAGDGYTF.

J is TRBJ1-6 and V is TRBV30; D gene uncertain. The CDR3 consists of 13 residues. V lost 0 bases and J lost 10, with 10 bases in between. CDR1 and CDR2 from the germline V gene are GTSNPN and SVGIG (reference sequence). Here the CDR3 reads CAWSVREGSPLHF. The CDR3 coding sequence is TGTGCCTGGAGTGTACGGGAGGGATCACCCCTCCACTTT.